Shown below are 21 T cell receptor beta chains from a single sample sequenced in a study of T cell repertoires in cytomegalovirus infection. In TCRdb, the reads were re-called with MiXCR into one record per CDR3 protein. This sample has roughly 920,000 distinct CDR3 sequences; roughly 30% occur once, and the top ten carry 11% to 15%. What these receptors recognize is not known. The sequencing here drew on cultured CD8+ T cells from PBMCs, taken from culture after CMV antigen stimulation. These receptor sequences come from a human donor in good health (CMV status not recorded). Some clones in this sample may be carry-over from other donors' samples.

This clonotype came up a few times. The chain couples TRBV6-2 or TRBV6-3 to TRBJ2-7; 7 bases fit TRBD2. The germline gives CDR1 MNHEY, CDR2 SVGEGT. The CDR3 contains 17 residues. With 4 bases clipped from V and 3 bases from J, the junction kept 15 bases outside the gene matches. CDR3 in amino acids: CASSFGIGLGNVYEQYV. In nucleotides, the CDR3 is TGTGCCAGCAGTTTTGGGATAGGACTAGGAAATGTCTACGAGCAGTACGTC.

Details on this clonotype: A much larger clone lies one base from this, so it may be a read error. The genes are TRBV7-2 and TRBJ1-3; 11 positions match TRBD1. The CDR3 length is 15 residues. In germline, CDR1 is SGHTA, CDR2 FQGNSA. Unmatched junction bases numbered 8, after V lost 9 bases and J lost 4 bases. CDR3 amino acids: CARSNGQGAGNTIYF. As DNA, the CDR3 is TGTGCCAGGAGCAACGGACAGGGGGCCGGAAACACCATATATTTT.

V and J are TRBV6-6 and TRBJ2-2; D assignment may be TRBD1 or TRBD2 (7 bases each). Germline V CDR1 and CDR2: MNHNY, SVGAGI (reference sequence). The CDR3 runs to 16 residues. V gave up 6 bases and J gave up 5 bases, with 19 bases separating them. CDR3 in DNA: TGTGCCAGCAGCCCGGGGGGACAGTGGATTACCGGGGAGCTGTTTTTT. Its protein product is CASSPGGQWITGELFF.

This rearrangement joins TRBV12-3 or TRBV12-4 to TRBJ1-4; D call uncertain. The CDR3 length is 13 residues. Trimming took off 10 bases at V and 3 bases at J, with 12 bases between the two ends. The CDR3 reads CANTDTANEKLFF. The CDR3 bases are TGTGCCAACACAGATACGGCTAATGAAAAACTGTTTTTT.

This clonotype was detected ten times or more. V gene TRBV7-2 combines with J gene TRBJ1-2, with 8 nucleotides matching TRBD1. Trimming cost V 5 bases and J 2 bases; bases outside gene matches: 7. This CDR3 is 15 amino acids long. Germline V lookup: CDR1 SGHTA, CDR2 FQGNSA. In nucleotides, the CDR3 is TGTGCCAGCAGCGCACTTCAGGGGGCGAACTATGGCTACACCTTC. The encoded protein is CASSALQGANYGYTF. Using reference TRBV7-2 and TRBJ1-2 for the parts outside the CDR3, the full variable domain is GAGVSQSPSNKVTEKGKDVELRCDPISGHTALYWYRQSLGQGLEFLIYFQGNSAPDKSGLPSDRFSAERTGGSVSTLTIQRTQQEDSAVYLCASSALQGANYGYTFGSGTRLTVV.

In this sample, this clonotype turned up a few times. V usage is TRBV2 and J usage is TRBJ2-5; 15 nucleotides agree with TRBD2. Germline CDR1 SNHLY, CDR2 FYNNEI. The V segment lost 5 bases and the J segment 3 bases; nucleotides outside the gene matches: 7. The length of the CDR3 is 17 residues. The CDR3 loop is CASSTGLAGGPEETQYF. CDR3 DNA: TGTGCCAGCAGTACCGGACTAGCGGGGGGGCCGGAAGAGACCCAGTACTTC.

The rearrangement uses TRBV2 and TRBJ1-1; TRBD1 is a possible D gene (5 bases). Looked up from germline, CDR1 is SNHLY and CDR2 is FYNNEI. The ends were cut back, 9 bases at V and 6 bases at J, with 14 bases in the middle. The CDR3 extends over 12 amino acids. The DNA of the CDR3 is TGTGCCAGTCGCGGAAGGGGATCTGAAGCTTTCTTT. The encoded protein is CASRGRGSEAFF.

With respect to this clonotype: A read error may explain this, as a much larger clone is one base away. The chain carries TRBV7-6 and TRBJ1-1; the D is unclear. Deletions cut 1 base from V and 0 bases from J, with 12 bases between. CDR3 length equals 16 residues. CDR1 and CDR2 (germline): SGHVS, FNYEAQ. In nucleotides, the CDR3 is TGTGCCAGCAGCTTAGTAGGAGGGTTGGTGAACACTGAAGCTTTCTTT. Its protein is CASSLVGGLVNTEAFF. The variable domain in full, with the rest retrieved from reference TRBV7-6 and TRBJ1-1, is GAGVSQSPRYKVTKRGQDVALRCDPISGHVSLYWYRQALGQGPEFLTYFNYEAQQDKSGLPNDRFSAERPEGSISTLTIQRTEQRDSAMYRCASSLVGGLVNTEAFFGQGTRLTVV.

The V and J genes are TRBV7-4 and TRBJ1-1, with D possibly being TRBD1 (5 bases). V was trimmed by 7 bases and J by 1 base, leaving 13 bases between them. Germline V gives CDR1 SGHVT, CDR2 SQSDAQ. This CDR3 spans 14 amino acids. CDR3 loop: CASTLGDSNTEAFF. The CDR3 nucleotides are TGTGCCAGCACCCTAGGGGATTCGAACACTGAAGCTTTCTTT.

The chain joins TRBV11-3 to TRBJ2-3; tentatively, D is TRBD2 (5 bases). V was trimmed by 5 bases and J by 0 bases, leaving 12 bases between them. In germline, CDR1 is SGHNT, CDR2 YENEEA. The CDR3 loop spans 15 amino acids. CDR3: CASSTRSGSTDTQYF. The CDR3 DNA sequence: TGTGCCAGCAGCACTCGTTCGGGAAGCACAGATACGCAGTATTTT.

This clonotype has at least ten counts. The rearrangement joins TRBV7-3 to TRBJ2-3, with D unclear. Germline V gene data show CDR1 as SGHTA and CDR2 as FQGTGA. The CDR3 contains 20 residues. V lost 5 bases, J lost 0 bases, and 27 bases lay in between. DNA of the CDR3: TGTGCCAGCAGCCTTTCCCCTAGTGACGGGCCCCTCAAAAGCACAGATACGCAGTATTTT. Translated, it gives CASSLSPSDGPLKSTDTQYF.

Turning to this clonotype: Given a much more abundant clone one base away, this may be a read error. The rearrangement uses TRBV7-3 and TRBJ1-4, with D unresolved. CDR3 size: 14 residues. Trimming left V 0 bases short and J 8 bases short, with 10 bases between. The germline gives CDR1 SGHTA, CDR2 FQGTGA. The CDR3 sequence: CASSLTATQEKLFF. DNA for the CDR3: TGTGCCAGCAGCTTAACAGCGACACAGGAAAAACTGTTTTTT. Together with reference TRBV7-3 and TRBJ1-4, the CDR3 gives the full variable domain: GAGVSQTPSNKVTEKGKYVELRCDPISGHTALYWYRQSLGQGPEFLIYFQGTGAADDSGLPNDRFFAVRPEGSVSTLKIQRTERGDSAVYLCASSLTATQEKLFFGSGTQLSVL.

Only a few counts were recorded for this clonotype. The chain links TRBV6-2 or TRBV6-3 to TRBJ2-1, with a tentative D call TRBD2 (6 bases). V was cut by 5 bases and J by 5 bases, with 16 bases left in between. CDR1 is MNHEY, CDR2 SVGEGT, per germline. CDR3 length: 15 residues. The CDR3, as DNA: TGTGCCAGCAGTCCCGAGGCGGGGTGGGACAATGAGCAGTTCTTC. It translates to CASSPEAGWDNEQFF.

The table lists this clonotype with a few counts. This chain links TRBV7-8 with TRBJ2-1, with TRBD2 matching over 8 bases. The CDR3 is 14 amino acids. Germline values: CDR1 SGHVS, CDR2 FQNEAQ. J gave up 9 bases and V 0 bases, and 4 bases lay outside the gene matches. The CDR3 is CASSLARLAGEQFF. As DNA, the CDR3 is TGTGCCAGCAGCTTAGCGCGGCTAGCGGGTGAGCAGTTCTTC. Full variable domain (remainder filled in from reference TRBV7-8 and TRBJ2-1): GAGVSQSPRYKVAKRGQDVALRCDPISGHVSLFWYQQALGQGPEFLTYFQNEAQLDKSGLPSDRFFAERPEGSVSTLKIQRTQQEDSAVYLCASSLARLAGEQFFGPGTRLTVL.

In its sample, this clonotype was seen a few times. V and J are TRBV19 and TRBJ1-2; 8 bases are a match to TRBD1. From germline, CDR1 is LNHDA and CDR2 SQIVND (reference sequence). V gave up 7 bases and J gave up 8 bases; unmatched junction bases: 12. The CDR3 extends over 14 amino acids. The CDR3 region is CASTSDREFFGYTF. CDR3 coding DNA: TGTGCCAGTACCTCGGACAGGGAATTTTTCGGCTACACCTTC.

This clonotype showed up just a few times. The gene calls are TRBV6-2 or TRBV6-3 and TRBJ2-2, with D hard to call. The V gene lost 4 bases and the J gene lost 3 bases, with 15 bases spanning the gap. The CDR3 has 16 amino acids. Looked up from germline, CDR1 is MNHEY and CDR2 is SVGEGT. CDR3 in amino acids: CASSSWSDGDTGELFF. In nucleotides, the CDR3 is TGTGCCAGCAGTTCCTGGAGTGACGGTGACACCGGGGAGCTGTTTTTT.

CDR3: CASSLTSYEQFF. CDR3 nucleotide sequence: TGTGCCAGCAGCTTAACGAGTTATGAGCAGTTCTTC. The V and J genes are TRBV7-3 and TRBJ2-1; no clear D gene. CDR1 SGHTA and CDR2 FQGTGA come from the germline V gene. The CDR3 covers 12 residues. V was cut by 0 bases and J by 8 bases, with 5 bases left in between.

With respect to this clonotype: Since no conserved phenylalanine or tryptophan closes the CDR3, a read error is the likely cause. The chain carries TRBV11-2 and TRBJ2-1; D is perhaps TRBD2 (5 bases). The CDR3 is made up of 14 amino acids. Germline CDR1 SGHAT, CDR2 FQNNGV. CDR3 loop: CSSSSPRTDNEQFL. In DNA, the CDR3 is TGTTCCAGCAGCAGCCCGAGGACTGACAATGAGCAGTTCTTA.

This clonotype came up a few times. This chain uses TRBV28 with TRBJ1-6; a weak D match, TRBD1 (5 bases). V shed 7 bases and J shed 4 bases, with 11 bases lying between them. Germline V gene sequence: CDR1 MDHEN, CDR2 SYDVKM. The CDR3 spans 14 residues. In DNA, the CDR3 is TGTGCCAGCATAGAACAGGCGTATAATTCACCCCTCCACTTT. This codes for CASIEQAYNSPLHF. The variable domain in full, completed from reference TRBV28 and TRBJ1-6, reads DVKVTQSSRYLVKRTGEKVFLECVQDMDHENMFWYRQDPGLGLRLIYFSYDVKMKEKGDIPEGYSVSREKKERFSLILESASTNQTSMYLCASIEQAYNSPLHFGNGTRLTVT.

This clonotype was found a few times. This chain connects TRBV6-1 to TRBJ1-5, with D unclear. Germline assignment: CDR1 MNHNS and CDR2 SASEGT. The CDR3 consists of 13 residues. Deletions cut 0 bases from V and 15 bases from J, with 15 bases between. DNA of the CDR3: TGTGCCAGCAGTGAAGCCTTTGCGGTAGATTGGCATTTT. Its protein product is CASSEAFAVDWHF.

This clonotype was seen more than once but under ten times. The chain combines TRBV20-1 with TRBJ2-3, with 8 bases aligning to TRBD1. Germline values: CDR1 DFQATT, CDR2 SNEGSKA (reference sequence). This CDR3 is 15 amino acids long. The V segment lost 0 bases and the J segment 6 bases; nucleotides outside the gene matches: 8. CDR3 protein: CSARDPRTGLDTQYF. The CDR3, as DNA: TGCAGTGCTAGAGATCCCCGGACAGGGTTGGATACGCAGTATTTT.